This T cell receptor (beta chain) was sequenced in a study of T cells in Graves' hyperthyroidism and ophthalmopathy. Whole-study results and caveats: The majority of expanded thyroid clonotypes above 0.001 also appeared in blood.

The germline V gene encodes CDR1 KGHSH and CDR2 LQKENI. Unmatched junction bases numbered 4, after V lost 3 bases and J lost 4 bases. The CDR3 totals 14 residues. This clonotype was detected only a few times. No antigen is known for it. The source material, RNA transcripts, was used to amplify TCR beta CDR3 regions. The HTBI set primed first-round TCR CDR3 RT-PCR. MiXCR, run by TCRdb on the multiplex PCR reads, gives a single entry per CDR3 protein. The table shows approximately 740,000 distinct CDR3 sequences, with around 13% occurring only once. The chain is built from TRBV18 and TRBJ2-3, with TRBD1 matching 7 bases. Material: blood. This TCR was sampled from a woman aged 18-29 years with Graves' hyperthyroidism. The CDR3 DNA reads as TGTGCCAGCTCACCCGGGACAGTATCAGATACGCAGTATTTT. Its translation is CASSPGTVSDTQYF. The variable domain in full, completed from reference TRBV18 and TRBJ2-3, reads NAGVMQNPRHLVRRRGQEARLRCSPMKGHSHVYWYRQLPEEGLKFMVYLQKENIIDESGMPKERFSAEFPKEGPSILRIQQVVRGDSAAYFCASSPGTVSDTQYFGPGTRLTVL.